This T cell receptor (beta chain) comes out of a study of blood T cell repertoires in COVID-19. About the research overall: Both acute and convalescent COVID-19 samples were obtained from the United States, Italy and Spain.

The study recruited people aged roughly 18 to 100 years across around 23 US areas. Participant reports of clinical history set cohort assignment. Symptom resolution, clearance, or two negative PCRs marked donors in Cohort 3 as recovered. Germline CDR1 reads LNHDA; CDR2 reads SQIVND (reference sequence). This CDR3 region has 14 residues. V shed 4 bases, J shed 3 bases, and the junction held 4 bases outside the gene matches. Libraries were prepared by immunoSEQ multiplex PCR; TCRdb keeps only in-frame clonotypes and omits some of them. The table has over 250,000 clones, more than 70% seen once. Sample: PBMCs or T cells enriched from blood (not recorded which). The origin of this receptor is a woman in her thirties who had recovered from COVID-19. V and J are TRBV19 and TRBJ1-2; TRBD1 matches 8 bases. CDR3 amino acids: CASSTGGADYGYTF. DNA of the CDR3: TGTGCCAGTAGTACAGGGGGCGCAGACTATGGCTACACCTTC.